One sample yielded the 14 T cell receptor beta chains listed below, sequenced in a study of blood T cell repertoires in COVID-19. Clones were sequenced by immunoSEQ multiplex PCR, and TCRdb holds only the in-frame ones, with some missing. This table has 150,000 or so clones, approximately 92% appearing once. Sequenced sample: peripheral blood. These receptors were obtained from a woman between 35 and 50 years old with acute or convalescent COVID-19.

This sequence joins TRBV19 and TRBJ2-2, with 7 bases that match TRBD2. The CDR3 covers 15 residues. Germline V CDR1 and CDR2: LNHDA, SQIVND (reference sequence). V dropped 1 base and J dropped 1; count of bases not matched to a gene: 0. CDR3 DNA sequence: TGTGCCAGTAGTATAGTAGCGGGGAACACCGGGGAGCTGTTTTTT. Its protein product is CASSIVAGNTGELFF.

V gene TRBV2 combines with J gene TRBJ1-2; no reliable D call. Trimming removed 0 bases from V and 3 bases from J, with 8 bases in between. This CDR3 has 14 amino acids. From germline, CDR1 is SNHLY and CDR2 FYNNEI. The CDR3 sequence: CASSEAGLDYGYTF. The CDR3 coding sequence is TGTGCCAGCAGTGAAGCAGGACTGGACTATGGCTACACCTTC.

The rearrangement links TRBV2 to TRBJ2-5, with D possibly TRBD1 on 5 matching bases. Germline values: CDR1 SNHLY, CDR2 FYNNEI. Trimming took 6 bases from V and 4 from J, leaving 15 bases between them. There are 14 residues in the CDR3. CDR3 nucleotide sequence: TGTGCCAGCAGAGTAGGACAAAGGGGAGAGACCCAGTACTTC. Protein product: CASRVGQRGETQYF.

In its sample, this clone was seen once. The rearrangement links TRBV11-3 to TRBJ2-3, with no clear D. The V and J ends lost 3 bases and 4 bases respectively, with 5 bases between them. Germline CDR1 and CDR2: SGHNT and YENEEA. The CDR3 contains 12 residues. The CDR3 region has the DNA TGTGCCAGCAGCTTGTCGGCAGATACGCAGTATTTT. The encoded protein is CASSLSADTQYF.

The chain joins TRBV14 to TRBJ1-1; D gene ambiguous. Trimming cost V 0 bases and J 3 bases, with 8 bases left between them. The germline gives CDR1 SGHDN, CDR2 FVKESK. There are 14 residues in the CDR3. CDR3 sequence: CASSQDRVYTEAFF. Here the CDR3 DNA reads TGTGCCAGCAGCCAAGACCGTGTGTACACTGAAGCTTTCTTT.

The J gene is TRBJ2-4, the V gene TRBV12-3 or TRBV12-4, with D perhaps matching TRBD2 (7 bases). The germline V and J ends were trimmed by 7 bases and 8 bases, with 15 bases remaining between them. The CDR3 is 13 amino acids. CDR3 loop: CASTEGGGDIQYF. Here the CDR3 DNA reads TGTGCCAGCACCGAGGGCGGGGGCGACATTCAGTACTTC.

The V call is TRBV13, the J call TRBJ2-2; D not certain. With 5 bases removed from V and 6 bases from J, the gap between germline ends came to 16 bases. The CDR3 loop spans 15 amino acids. CDR1 is PRHDT and CDR2 is FYEKMQ in the germline V gene (reference sequence). This chain's CDR3 is CASSISPFVSGELFF. The CDR3 nucleotides read TGTGCCAGCAGCATATCCCCCTTTGTCTCCGGGGAGCTGTTTTTT.

V is TRBV23-1 and J is TRBJ1-4; perhaps TRBD1 as D (5 bases). TRBV23-1 belongs to the ORF category, with a function that is uncertain. This CDR3 has 14 amino acids. The V end lost 5 bases, the J end lost 0 bases, and 7 bases lay between the germline ends. The CDR3 DNA reads as TGCGCCAGCAGTTCGGGGGCAACTAATGAAAAACTGTTTTTT. This sequence encodes CASSSGATNEKLFF.

CDR3 protein: CASSLEVEGSEKLFF. CDR3 nucleotide sequence: TGTGCCAGCAGCTTGGAGGTGGAGGGGAGTGAAAAACTGTTTTTT. The rearrangement joins TRBV5-4 to TRBJ1-4, with D possibly TRBD1 on 5 matching bases. Germline V lookup: CDR1 SGHNT, CDR2 YYREEE (reference sequence). V dropped 0 bases and J dropped 7 bases, with 13 bases sitting between them. The CDR3 extends over 15 amino acids.

The chain has TRBV12-5 and TRBJ1-5; D might be TRBD1 (6 bases). The CDR3 sequence is 14 residues long. V shed 3 bases and J shed 4 bases, with 10 bases lying between them. CDR1 LGHNT and CDR2 FRNRAP come from the germline V gene. For the CDR3, the DNA is TGTGCTAGTGGTTTCCAGGGGTTAAATCAGCCCCAGCATTTT. Protein sequence: CASGFQGLNQPQHF.

V is TRBV5-4 and J is TRBJ1-1; 10 bases fit TRBD1. Germline CDR1 SGHNT, CDR2 YYREEE (reference sequence). The J segment lost 0 bases and the V segment lost 5 bases, leaving 7 bases of the junction unmatched. CDR3 length: 16 amino acids. CDR3 in DNA: TGTGCCAGCAGGCCGACAGGGGGCACTTTGAACACTGAAGCTTTCTTT. It yields the protein CASRPTGGTLNTEAFF. Drawing the rest from reference TRBV5-4 and TRBJ1-1, the complete variable domain is ETGVTQSPTHLIKTRGQQVTLRCSSQSGHNTVSWYQQALGQGPQFIFQYYREEENGRGNFPPRFSGLQFPNYSSELNVNALELDDSALYLCASRPTGGTLNTEAFFGQGTRLTVV.

The chain carries TRBV11-2 and TRBJ1-3; D gene unclear. The V end was cut by 1 base, the J end by 2 bases, with 9 bases between. CDR1 and CDR2 (germline): SGHAT, FQNNGV. CDR3 length: 15 residues. The CDR3 DNA follows: TGTGCCAGCAGCTTAGGAGTCCCGGCTGGAAACACCATATATTTT. This encodes CASSLGVPAGNTIYF. Filled out from reference TRBV11-2 and TRBJ1-3, the complete variable domain reads EAGVAQSPRYKIIEKRQSVAFWCNPISGHATLYWYQQILGQGPKLLIQFQNNGVVDDSQLPKDRFSAERLKGVDSTLKIQPAKLEDSAVYLCASSLGVPAGNTIYFGEGSWLTVV.

The V and J genes are TRBV3-1 (or the pseudogene TRBV3-2) and TRBJ1-3; D call uncertain. Trimming stripped 3 bases from V and 0 bases from J, with 9 bases between. Germline-derived CDR1 and CDR2 are LGHDT and YNNKEL (reference sequence). CDR3 length: 15 amino acids. CDR3 nucleotide sequence: TGTGCCAGCAGCCAGATAGAGAGCTCTGGAAACACCATATATTTT. It specifies CASSQIESSGNTIYF.

The chain combines TRBV28 with TRBJ1-2; perhaps TRBD1 as D (5 bases). The CDR3 is 13 residues long. The V gene's germline CDR1 is MDHEN and CDR2 SYDVKM. V gave up 5 bases and J gave up 3 bases, with 10 bases separating them. In DNA form, the CDR3 reads TGTGCCAGCAGTGTGACAGTTGACTATGGCTACACCTTC. Protein product: CASSVTVDYGYTF.